This TCR beta chain was profiled in a study of cytomegalovirus exposure and HLA in healthy donors. Despite likely unrecorded immune exposures, the donors were nominally healthy at the time of sampling. To note about this clone: What it binds is not known.

Findings and limits, study-wide: Several of the most significant clusters were apparently associated with common viral pathogens in a later analysis.

PCR primers comprised 60 Vbeta and 13 Jbeta primers. Sequencing was performed with immunoSEQ multiplex PCR; in TCRdb, only in-frame clones are kept and a portion is missing. The sample yields 80,000 to 100,000 clones, roughly 77% seen once. In germline, CDR1 is SGHTA, CDR2 FQGNSA. Trimming cost V 1 base and J 2 bases, with 11 bases left between them. This CDR3 comprises 15 residues. The sequence derives from a man aged 35-49 years in good health and CMV-seronegative. The sequencing sample was made of PBMCs. The rearrangement links TRBV7-2 to TRBJ1-1, with a tentative D call TRBD1 (5 bases). This CDR3 is CASSLEGRPNTEAFF. CDR3 sequence (DNA): TGTGCCAGCAGCTTAGAGGGGAGGCCAAACACTGAAGCTTTCTTT.